This record covers a single T cell receptor beta chain. What it binds is not known. The source of the sample is a study of a mutant IDH1 vaccine in newly diagnosed glioma. Study summary: Vaccine administration was initiated 4-6 weeks following radiotherapy alone, or with temozolomide cycles. Treated patients had a mean age of 40.4 years and a roughly 62% male, 37.5% female split. General study findings and limits: The authors found pseudoprogression apparently unrelated to changes in top peripheral T cell clonotypes.

Time point: week 47, end of study. A 20-mer mutant IDH1 peptide at 300 ug was injected subcutaneously with topical imiquimod. Donors harbored newly found WHO grade 3 or 4 IDH1-mutant, ATRX-lost astrocytomas. Assay used: immunoSEQ multiplex PCR; TCRdb lists only in-frame clones, some missing. The data show 45,000 to 55,000 clones, less than 85% seen once. CDR1 and CDR2 from the germline V gene are SNHLY and FYNNEI. The CDR3 length is 15 residues. J was trimmed by 4 bases and V by 0 bases; bases with no gene match: 5. This sample comprised PBMCs, obtained from a glioma patient whose treatment included an IDH1 peptide vaccine. The receptor comes from a woman in her thirties with glioma. Some clones in this sample may be carry-over from other donors' samples. The genes are TRBV2 and TRBJ2-7, with 8 bases fitting TRBD2. CDR3 sequence reads: CASSEASSGLYEQYF. The CDR3, as DNA: TGTGCCAGCAGTGAAGCTTCTAGCGGGCTATACGAGCAGTACTTC.